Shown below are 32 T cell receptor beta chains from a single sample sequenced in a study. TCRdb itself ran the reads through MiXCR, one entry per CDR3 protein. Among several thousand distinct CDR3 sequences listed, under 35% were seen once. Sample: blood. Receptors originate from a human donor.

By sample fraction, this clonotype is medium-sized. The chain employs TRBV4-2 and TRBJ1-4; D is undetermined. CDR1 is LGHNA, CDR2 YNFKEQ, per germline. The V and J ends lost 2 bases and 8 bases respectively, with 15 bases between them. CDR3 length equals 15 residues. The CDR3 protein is CASSQSGTVQEKLFF. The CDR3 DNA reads TGTGCCAGCAGCCAATCGGGAACAGTACAGGAAAAACTGTTTTTT.

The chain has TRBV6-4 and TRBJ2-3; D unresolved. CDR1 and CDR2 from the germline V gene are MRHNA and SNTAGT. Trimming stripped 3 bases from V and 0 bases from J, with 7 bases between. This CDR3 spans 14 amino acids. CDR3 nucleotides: TGTGCCAGCAGTGAGGGTATGAGCACAGATACGCAGTATTTT. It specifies CASSEGMSTDTQYF.

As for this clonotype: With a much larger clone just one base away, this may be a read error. CDR3 DNA: TGTGCCAGCAGTTCTCCGGGACTCGGCCTCGAGCAGTTCTTC. It translates to CASSSPGLGLEQFF. The gene calls are TRBV28 and TRBJ2-1, with D possibly TRBD2 on 6 matching bases. CDR1 and CDR2 from the germline V gene are MDHEN and SYDVKM. Trimming cost V 4 bases and J 10 bases, with 17 bases left between them. CDR3 size: 14 residues.

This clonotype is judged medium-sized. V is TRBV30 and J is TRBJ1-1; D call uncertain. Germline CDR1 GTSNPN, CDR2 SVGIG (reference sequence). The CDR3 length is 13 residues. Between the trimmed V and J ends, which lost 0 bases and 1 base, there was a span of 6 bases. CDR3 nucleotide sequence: TGTGCCTGGAGTGTGAACTGGAACACTGAAGCTTTCTTT. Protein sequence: CAWSVNWNTEAFF. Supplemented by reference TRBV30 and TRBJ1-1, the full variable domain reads SQTIHQWPATLVQPVGSPLSLECTVEGTSNPNLYWYRQAAGRGLQLLFYSVGIGQISSEVPQNLSASRPQDRQFILSSKKLLLSDSGFYLCAWSVNWNTEAFFGQGTRLTVV.

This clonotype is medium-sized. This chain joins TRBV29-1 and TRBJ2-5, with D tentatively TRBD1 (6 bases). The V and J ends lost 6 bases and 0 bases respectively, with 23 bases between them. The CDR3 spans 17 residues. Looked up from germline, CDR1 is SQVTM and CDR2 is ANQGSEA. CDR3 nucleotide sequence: TGCAGCGTCCCTAACAGGGTGCCGGGAAGGTACCAAGAGACCCAGTACTTC. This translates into CSVPNRVPGRYQETQYF.

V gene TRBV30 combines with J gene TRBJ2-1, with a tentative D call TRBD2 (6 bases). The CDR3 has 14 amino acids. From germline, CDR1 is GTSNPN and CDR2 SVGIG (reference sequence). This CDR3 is CACRWASEYNEQFF. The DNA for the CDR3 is TGTGCTTGTCGGTGGGCTAGCGAGTACAATGAGCAGTTCTTC.

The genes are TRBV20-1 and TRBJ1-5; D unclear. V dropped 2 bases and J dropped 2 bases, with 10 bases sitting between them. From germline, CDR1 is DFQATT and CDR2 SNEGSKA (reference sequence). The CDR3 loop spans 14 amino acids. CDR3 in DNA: TGCAGTGCTAGAAAGGGTGGGGGCAATCAGCCCCAGCATTTT. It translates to CSARKGGGNQPQHF.

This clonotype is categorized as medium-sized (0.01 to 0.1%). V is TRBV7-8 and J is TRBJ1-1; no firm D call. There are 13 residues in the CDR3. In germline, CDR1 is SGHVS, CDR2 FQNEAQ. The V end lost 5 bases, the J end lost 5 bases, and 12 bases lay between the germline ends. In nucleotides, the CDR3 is TGTGCCAGCAGCGGAGATTTACTAACTGAAGCTTTCTTT. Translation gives CASSGDLLTEAFF.

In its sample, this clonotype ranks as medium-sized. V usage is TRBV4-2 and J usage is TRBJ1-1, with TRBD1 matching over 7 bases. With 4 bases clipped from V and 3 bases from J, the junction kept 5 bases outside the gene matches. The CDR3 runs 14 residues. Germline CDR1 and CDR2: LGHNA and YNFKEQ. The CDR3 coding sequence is TGTGCCAGCAGCCGACTAGGGGGCGACACTGAAGCTTTCTTT. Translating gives CASSRLGGDTEAFF.

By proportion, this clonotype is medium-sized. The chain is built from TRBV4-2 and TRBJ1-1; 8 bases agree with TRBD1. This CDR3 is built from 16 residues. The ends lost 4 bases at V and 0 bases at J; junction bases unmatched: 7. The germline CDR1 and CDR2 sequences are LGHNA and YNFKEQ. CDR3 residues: CASSPGTGPMNTEAFF. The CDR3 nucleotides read TGTGCCAGCAGCCCTGGGACAGGCCCTATGAACACTGAAGCTTTCTTT.

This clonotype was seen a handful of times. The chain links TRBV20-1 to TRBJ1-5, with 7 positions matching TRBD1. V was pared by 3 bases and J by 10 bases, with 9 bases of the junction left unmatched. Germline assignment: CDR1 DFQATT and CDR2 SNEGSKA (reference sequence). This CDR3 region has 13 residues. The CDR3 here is CSARSSGGYPQHF. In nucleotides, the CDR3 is TGCAGTGCTAGGTCTTCAGGGGGATATCCCCAGCATTTT.

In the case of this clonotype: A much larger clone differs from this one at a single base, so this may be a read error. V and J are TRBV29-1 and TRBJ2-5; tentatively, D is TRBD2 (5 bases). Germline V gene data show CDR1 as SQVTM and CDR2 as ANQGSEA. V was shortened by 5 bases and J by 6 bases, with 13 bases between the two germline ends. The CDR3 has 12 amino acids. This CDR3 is CSVKAPGKTQYF. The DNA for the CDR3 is TGCAGCGTTAAGGCCCCGGGGAAGACCCAGTACTTC.

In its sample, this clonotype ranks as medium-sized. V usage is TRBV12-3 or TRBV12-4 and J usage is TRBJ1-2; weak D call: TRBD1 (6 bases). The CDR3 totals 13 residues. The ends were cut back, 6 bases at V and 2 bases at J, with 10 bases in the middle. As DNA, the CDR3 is TGTGCCAGCAGGGACAGCCTAAACTATGGCTACACCTTC. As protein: CASRDSLNYGYTF.

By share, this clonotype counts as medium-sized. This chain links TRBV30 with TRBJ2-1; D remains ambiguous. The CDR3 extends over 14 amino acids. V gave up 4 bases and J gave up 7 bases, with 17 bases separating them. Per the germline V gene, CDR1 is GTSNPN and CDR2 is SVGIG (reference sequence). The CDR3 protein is CAWTAVPRRNEQFF. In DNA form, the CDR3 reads TGTGCCTGGACCGCCGTTCCTAGACGGAATGAGCAGTTCTTC. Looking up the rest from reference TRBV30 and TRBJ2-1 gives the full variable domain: SQTIHQWPATLVQPVGSPLSLECTVEGTSNPNLYWYRQAAGRGLQLLFYSVGIGQISSEVPQNLSASRPQDRQFILSSKKLLLSDSGFYLCAWTAVPRRNEQFFGPGTRLTVL.

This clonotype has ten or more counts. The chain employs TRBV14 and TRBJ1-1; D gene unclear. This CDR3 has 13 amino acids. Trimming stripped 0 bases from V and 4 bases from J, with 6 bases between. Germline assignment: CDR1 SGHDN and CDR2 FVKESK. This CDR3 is CASSQEQTTEAFF. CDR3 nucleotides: TGTGCCAGCAGCCAAGAACAGACCACTGAAGCTTTCTTT.

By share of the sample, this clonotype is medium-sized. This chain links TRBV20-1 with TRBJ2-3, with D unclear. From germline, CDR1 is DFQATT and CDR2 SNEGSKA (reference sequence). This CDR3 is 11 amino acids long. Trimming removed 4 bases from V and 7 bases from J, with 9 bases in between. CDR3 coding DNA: TGCAGTGCTACCCTCTCATATACGCAGTATTTT. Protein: CSATLSYTQYF.

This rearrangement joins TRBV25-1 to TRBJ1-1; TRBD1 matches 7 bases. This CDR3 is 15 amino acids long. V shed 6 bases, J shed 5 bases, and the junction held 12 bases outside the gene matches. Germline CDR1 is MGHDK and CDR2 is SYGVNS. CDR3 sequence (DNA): TGTGCCAGCAGCGTCCGAGGGGGCGAGGGTACTGAAGCTTTCTTT. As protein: CASSVRGGEGTEAFF. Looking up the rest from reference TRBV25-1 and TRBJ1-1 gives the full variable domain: EADIYQTPRYLVIGTGKKITLECSQTMGHDKMYWYQQDPGMELHLIHYSYGVNSTEKGDLSSESTVSRIRTEHFPLTLESARPSHTSQYLCASSVRGGEGTEAFFGQGTRLTVV.

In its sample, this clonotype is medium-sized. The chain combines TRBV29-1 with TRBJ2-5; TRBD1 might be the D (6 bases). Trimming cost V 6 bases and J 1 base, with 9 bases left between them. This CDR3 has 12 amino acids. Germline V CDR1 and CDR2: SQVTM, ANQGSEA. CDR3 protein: CSVQGGQETQYF. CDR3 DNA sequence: TGCAGCGTCCAAGGGGGCCAAGAGACCCAGTACTTC. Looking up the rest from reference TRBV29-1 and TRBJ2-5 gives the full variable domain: SAVISQKPSRDICQRGTSLTIQCQVDSQVTMMFWYRQQPGQSLTLIATANQGSEATYESGFVIDKFPISRPNLTFSTLTVSNMSPEDSSIYLCSVQGGQETQYFGPGTRLLVL.

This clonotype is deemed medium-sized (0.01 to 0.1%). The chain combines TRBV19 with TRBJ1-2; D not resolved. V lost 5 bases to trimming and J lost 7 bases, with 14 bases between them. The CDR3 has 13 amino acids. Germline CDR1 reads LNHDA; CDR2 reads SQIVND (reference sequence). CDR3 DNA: TGTGCCAGTAGTTTATCCGGGGTCGGTGGCTACACCTTC. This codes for CASSLSGVGGYTF.

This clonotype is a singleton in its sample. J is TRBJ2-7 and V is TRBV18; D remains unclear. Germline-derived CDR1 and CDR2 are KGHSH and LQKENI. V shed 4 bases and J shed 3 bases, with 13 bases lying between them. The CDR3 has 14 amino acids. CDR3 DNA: TGTGCCAGCTCACTGGGCCAGGAAGTCTACGAGCAGTACTTC. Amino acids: CASSLGQEVYEQYF. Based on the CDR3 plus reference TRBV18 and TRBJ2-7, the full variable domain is NAGVMQNPRHLVRRRGQEARLRCSPMKGHSHVYWYRQLPEEGLKFMVYLQKENIIDESGMPKERFSAEFPKEGPSILRIQQVVRGDSAAYFCASSLGQEVYEQYFGPGTRLTVT.

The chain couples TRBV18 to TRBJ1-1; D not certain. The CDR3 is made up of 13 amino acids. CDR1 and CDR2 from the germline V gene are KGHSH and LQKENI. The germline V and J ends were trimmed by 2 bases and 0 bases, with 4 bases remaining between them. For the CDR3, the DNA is TGTGCCAGCTCACCAGCCATGAACACTGAAGCTTTCTTT. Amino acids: CASSPAMNTEAFF.

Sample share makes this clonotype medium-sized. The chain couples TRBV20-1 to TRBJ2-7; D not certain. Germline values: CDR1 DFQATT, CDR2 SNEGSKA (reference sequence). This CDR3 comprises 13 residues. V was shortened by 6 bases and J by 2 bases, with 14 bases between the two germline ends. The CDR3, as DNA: TGCAGTGCCACGGGTCAATCAACCTACGAGCAGTACTTC. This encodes CSATGQSTYEQYF.

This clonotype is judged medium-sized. The CDR3 region has the DNA TGTGCCTGGAGTGGGTACAGGGGGGCTGAAGCTTTCTTT. This codes for CAWSGYRGAEAFF. The gene calls are TRBV30 and TRBJ1-1; TRBD1 aligns across 8 bases. The germline V gene encodes CDR1 GTSNPN and CDR2 SVGIG (reference sequence). V lost 1 base to trimming and J lost 6 bases; unmatched junction nucleotides: 4. The CDR3 is 13 residues long.

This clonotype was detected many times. CDR3 sequence reads: CASTSRNEQFF. CDR3 coding DNA: TGTGCCAGCACCAGTCGCAATGAGCAGTTCTTC. J is TRBJ2-1 and V is TRBV14, with unresolved D. Germline V gene sequence: CDR1 SGHDN, CDR2 FVKESK. The V end was cut by 7 bases, the J end by 6 bases, with 7 bases between. The CDR3 is 11 residues long.

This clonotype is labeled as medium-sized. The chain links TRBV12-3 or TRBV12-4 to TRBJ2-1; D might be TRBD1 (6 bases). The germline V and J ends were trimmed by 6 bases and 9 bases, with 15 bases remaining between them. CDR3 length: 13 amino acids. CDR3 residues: CASSRQEFGEQFF. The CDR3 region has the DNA TGTGCCAGCAGCCGACAGGAATTCGGTGAGCAGTTCTTC.

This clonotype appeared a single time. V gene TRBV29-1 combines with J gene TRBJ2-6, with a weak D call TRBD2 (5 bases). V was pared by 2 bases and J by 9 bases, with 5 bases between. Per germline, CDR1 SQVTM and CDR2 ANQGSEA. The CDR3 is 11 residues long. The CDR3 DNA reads TGCAGCGTTGAACGGGACAACGTCCTGACTTTC. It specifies CSVERDNVLTF.

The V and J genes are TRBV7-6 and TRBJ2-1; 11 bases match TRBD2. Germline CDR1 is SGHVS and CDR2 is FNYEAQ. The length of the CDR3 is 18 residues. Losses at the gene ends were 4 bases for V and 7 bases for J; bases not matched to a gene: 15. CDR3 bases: TGTGCCAGCAGCTCCAATTCGACTAGCGGGAACCTTACTAATGAGCAGTTCTTC. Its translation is CASSSNSTSGNLTNEQFF.

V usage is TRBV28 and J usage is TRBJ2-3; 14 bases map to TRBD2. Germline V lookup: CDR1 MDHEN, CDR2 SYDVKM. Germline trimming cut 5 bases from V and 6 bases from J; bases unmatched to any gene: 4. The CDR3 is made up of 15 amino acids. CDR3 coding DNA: TGTGCCAGCAGTCCCGGGACTAGCGGGAGCGATACGCAGTATTTT. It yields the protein CASSPGTSGSDTQYF.

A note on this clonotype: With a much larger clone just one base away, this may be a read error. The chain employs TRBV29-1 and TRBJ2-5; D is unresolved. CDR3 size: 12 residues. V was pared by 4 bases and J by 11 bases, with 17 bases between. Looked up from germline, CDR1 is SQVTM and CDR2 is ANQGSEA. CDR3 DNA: TGCAGCGTTGTTGGCTCCTACAATGAGCAGTACTTC. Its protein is CSVVGSYNEQYF. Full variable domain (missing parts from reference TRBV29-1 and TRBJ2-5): SAVISQKPSRDICQRGTSLTIQCQVDSQVTMMFWYRQQPGQSLTLIATANQGSEATYESGFVIDKFPISRPNLTFSTLTVSNMSPEDSSIYLCSVVGSYNEQYFGPGTRLLVL.

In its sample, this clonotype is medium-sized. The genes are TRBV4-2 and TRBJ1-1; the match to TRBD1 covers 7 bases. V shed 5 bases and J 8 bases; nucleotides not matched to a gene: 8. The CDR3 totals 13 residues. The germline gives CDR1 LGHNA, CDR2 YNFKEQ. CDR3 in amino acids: CASSLTGKWEAFF. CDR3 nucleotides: TGTGCCAGCAGCTTGACAGGGAAGTGGGAAGCTTTCTTT.

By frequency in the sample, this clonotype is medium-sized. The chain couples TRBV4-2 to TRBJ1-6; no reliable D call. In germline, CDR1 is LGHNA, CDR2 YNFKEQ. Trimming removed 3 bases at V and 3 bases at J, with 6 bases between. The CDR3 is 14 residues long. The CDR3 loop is CASSHQNYNSPLHF. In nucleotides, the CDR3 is TGTGCCAGCAGCCATCAAAACTATAATTCACCCCTCCACTTT.

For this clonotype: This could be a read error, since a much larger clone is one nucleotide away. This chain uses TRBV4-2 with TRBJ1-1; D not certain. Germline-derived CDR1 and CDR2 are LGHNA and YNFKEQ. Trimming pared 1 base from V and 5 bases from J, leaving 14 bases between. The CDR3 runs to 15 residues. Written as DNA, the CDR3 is TGTGCCAGCAGCCAAGCCCATACAGTGGAAACTGAAGCTTTCTTT. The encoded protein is CASSQAHTVETEAFF.